This T cell receptor (beta chain) was captured in a study of OX40 agonist ivuxolimab in advanced cancers. The V gene lost 4 bases and the J gene lost 9 bases, with 16 bases spanning the gap. CDR1 is SGHTA, CDR2 FQGNSA, per germline. The CDR3 contains 13 residues. Sequencing used immunoSEQ multiplex PCR; TCRdb keeps in-frame clones, though not all of them. The sample contains 65,000 to 85,000 clones, 89% of which appear only once. This sample comprised CD4+ or CD8+ T cells sorted from blood, obtained in a trial of the OX40 agonist ivuxolimab. This chain connects TRBV7-2 to TRBJ2-7; D is ambiguous. This sequence was found in an adult with an advanced solid tumor such as melanoma, head and neck, liver or kidney cancer. CDR3 protein: CASSSHYKSAQYF. The CDR3 bases are TGTGCCAGCAGCTCCCACTACAAGTCCGCGCAGTACTTC.